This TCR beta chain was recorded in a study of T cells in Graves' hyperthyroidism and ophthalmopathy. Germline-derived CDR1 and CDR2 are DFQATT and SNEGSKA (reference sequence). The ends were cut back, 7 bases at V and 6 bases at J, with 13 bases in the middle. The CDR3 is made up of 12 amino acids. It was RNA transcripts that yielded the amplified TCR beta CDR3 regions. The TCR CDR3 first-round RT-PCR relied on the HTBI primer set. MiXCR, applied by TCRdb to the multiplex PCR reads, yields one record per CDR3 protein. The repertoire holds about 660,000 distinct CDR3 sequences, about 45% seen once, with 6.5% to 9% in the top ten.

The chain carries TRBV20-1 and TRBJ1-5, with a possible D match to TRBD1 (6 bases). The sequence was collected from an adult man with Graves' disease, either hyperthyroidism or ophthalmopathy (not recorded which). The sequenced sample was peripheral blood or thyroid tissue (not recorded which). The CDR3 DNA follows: TGCAGTGAGACGGGGGCACGTCAGCCCCAGCATTTT. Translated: CSETGARQPQHF.